These 27 T cell receptor beta chains share one sample of origin, sequenced in a study of blood T cell repertoires in COVID-19. TCRdb's copy holds only in-frame clones and misses some; the assay was immunoSEQ multiplex PCR. The table records a few hundred thousand clones, roughly 92% of them present only once. Sequenced input: PBMCs or T cells enriched from blood (not recorded which). All receptors come from a woman between 40 and 55 years old who had been exposed to COVID-19.

This rearrangement joins TRBV2 to TRBJ2-7; 8 bases align to TRBD2. V was pared by 6 bases and J by 9 bases, with 10 bases of the junction left unmatched. This CDR3 is 13 amino acids long. CDR1 and CDR2 from the germline V gene are SNHLY and FYNNEI. The CDR3 is CASRGLDPRWQYF. The CDR3 DNA follows: TGTGCCAGCAGGGGACTAGACCCACGGTGGCAGTACTTC.

The gene calls are TRBV6-6 and TRBJ1-1; TRBD1 might be the D (5 bases). Germline CDR1 reads MNHNY; CDR2 reads SVGAGI (reference sequence). The CDR3 runs to 14 residues. Trimming cost V 5 bases and J 3 bases, with 13 bases left between them. In DNA form, the CDR3 reads TGTGCCAGCAGTCAAAGGGGTCTGGACACTGAAGCTTTCTTT. As protein: CASSQRGLDTEAFF.

The chain employs TRBV19 and TRBJ1-1; a weak D match, TRBD1 (5 bases). CDR1 is LNHDA, CDR2 SQIVND, per germline (reference sequence). The CDR3 covers 15 residues. The V end lost 4 bases, the J end lost 0 bases, and 12 bases lay between the germline ends. This CDR3 is CASSKVGHMNTEAFF. The CDR3 nucleotides are TGTGCCAGTAGTAAAGTAGGACACATGAACACTGAAGCTTTCTTT. The entire variable domain, with the rest obtained from reference TRBV19 and TRBJ1-1, is as follows: DGGITQSPKYLFRKEGQNVTLSCEQNLNHDAMYWYRQDPGQGLRLIYYSQIVNDFQKGDIAEGYSVSREKKESFPLTVTSAQKNPTAFYLCASSKVGHMNTEAFFGQGTRLTVV.

Here the CDR3 reads CASSLQGKDQPQHF. In DNA form, the CDR3 reads TGTGCCAGCAGTCTACAGGGGAAAGATCAGCCCCAGCATTTT. The chain carries TRBV25-1 and TRBJ1-5; 7 bases map to TRBD1. Germline V gene sequence: CDR1 MGHDK, CDR2 SYGVNS. The junction had 6 bases not matched to a gene; V was cut back by 5 bases and J by 5 bases. The CDR3 is 14 amino acids.

This clone was detected a few times. CDR3 nucleotide sequence: TGCGCCAGCAGGAGGACAGGGGATGAAGCTTTCTTT. Translated: CASRRTGDEAFF. The rearrangement links TRBV5-1 to TRBJ1-1; 9 bases are shared with TRBD1. The V gene's germline CDR1 is SGHRS and CDR2 YFSETQ. Unmatched junction bases numbered 3, after V lost 5 bases and J lost 7 bases. The length of the CDR3 is 12 residues.

This sequence joins TRBV29-1 and TRBJ2-6; weak D call: TRBD1 (5 bases). Trimming stripped 4 bases from V and 0 bases from J, with 7 bases between. CDR3 length equals 14 residues. Germline lookup yields CDR1 SQVTM and CDR2 ANQGSEA. CDR3 coding DNA: TGCAGCGTTGTGGACAACTCTGGGGCCAACGTCCTGACTTTC. Protein sequence: CSVVDNSGANVLTF. Drawing the rest from reference TRBV29-1 and TRBJ2-6, the complete variable domain is SAVISQKPSRDICQRGTSLTIQCQVDSQVTMMFWYRQQPGQSLTLIATANQGSEATYESGFVIDKFPISRPNLTFSTLTVSNMSPEDSSIYLCSVVDNSGANVLTFGAGSRLTVL.

V usage is TRBV6-5 and J usage is TRBJ2-3; D is possibly TRBD1 (5 bases). Trimming shortened V by 6 bases and J by 3 bases, and 10 bases separated the two germline ends. CDR1 and CDR2 (germline): MNHEY, SVGAGI. CDR3 length: 13 amino acids. The CDR3 DNA follows: TGTGCCAGCAGCCTCGACAGTACAGATACGCAGTATTTT. This codes for CASSLDSTDTQYF.

The chain links TRBV19 to TRBJ1-1, with 11 bases fitting TRBD1. The germline gives CDR1 LNHDA, CDR2 SQIVND (reference sequence). The CDR3 is made up of 14 amino acids. V dropped 5 bases and J dropped 7; count of bases not matched to a gene: 6. The CDR3 DNA follows: TGTGCCAGTAGTGGGACAGGGGGTAAGGTTGAAGCTTTCTTT. Its translation is CASSGTGGKVEAFF.

The J gene is TRBJ1-1, the V gene TRBV7-6; D not certain. V shed 0 bases and J shed 8 bases, with 10 bases lying between them. The CDR3 consists of 13 residues. The germline V gene encodes CDR1 SGHVS and CDR2 FNYEAQ. CDR3 in amino acids: CASSLAGGLEAFF. The CDR3 region has the DNA TGTGCCAGCAGCTTAGCGGGAGGGTTGGAAGCTTTCTTT.

The genes are TRBV2 and TRBJ1-4; D is unresolved. V dropped 4 bases and J dropped 7 bases, with 10 bases sitting between them. This CDR3 is built from 13 residues. CDR1 SNHLY and CDR2 FYNNEI come from the germline V gene. The CDR3 loop reads CASSGPGGEKLFF. CDR3 in DNA: TGTGCCAGCAGTGGGCCCGGCGGTGAAAAACTGTTTTTT.

The chain joins TRBV7-3 to TRBJ2-3, with 14 bases fitting TRBD2. Germline V gene sequence: CDR1 SGHTA, CDR2 FQGTGA. The CDR3 covers 18 residues. The V gene end was trimmed by 5 bases and the J gene end by 2 bases; junction bases not matched to a gene: 9. The CDR3, as DNA: TGTGCCAGCAGCCCCCCGGGACTAGCGGGGGCCCACACAGATACGCAGTATTTT. This gives the protein CASSPPGLAGAHTDTQYF.

The chain carries TRBV3-1 (or the pseudogene TRBV3-2) and TRBJ1-3, with 7 bases aligning to TRBD1. The germline V gene has CDR1 LGHDT and CDR2 YNNKEL (reference sequence). This CDR3 is built from 15 residues. Trimming took 4 bases from V and 0 from J; bases not matched to a gene: 3. For the CDR3, the DNA is TGTGCCAGCAGCCTCGGGACAGCCTCTGGAAACACCATATATTTT. Translation: CASSLGTASGNTIYF.

V is TRBV5-1 and J is TRBJ2-5; 9 bases fit TRBD2. Germline V CDR1 and CDR2: SGHRS, YFSETQ. The CDR3 covers 15 residues. V lost 4 bases to trimming and J lost 3 bases; unmatched junction nucleotides: 7. The CDR3 DNA sequence: TGCGCCAGCAGCCCCCTAGCGGGGACAGAAGAGACCCAGTACTTC. Its translation is CASSPLAGTEETQYF.

The chain is built from TRBV12-3 or TRBV12-4 and TRBJ1-2; 10 bases align to TRBD1. V lost 6 bases to trimming and J lost 7 bases; unmatched junction nucleotides: 2. The CDR3 is made up of 12 amino acids. The CDR3 here is CASRRDRGGYTF. The CDR3 nucleotides read TGTGCCAGCAGACGGGACAGGGGTGGCTACACCTTC.

This clone has a single count. The V call is TRBV9, the J call TRBJ1-2; a possible D gene is TRBD1 (6 bases). The CDR3 contains 17 residues. V was pared by 4 bases and J by 0 bases, with 19 bases between. The germline V gene encodes CDR1 SGDLS and CDR2 YYNGEE. The CDR3: CASSSIGTSDPNYGYTF. CDR3 in DNA: TGTGCCAGCAGCTCGATCGGGACATCGGATCCTAACTATGGCTACACCTTC.

The V call is TRBV14, the J call TRBJ1-3; D unclear. This CDR3 has 15 residues. The V gene lost 6 bases and the J gene lost 0 bases, with 12 bases spanning the gap. CDR1 and CDR2 from the germline V gene are SGHDN and FVKESK. The CDR3 spells CASRRAEGSGNTIYF. The CDR3 nucleotides read TGTGCCAGCAGGCGTGCCGAGGGCTCTGGAAACACCATATATTTT. Looking up the rest from reference TRBV14 and TRBJ1-3 gives the full variable domain: EAGVTQFPSHSVIEKGQTVTLRCDPISGHDNLYWYRRVMGKEIKFLLHFVKESKQDESGMPNNRFLAERTGGTYSTLKVQPAELEDSGVYFCASRRAEGSGNTIYFGEGSWLTVV.

This sequence joins TRBV6-4 and TRBJ1-1; D not resolved. CDR1 is MRHNA, CDR2 SNTAGT, per germline. Trimming left V 4 bases short and J 5 bases short, with 11 bases between. The CDR3 sequence is 13 residues long. Here the CDR3 DNA reads TGTGCCAGCAGTGTCTCCCAACAAACTGAAGCTTTCTTT. Translated: CASSVSQQTEAFF.

This clone was counted a single time. The chain employs TRBV9 and TRBJ2-7, with TRBD2 identical over 10 bases. CDR3 length equals 16 residues. The junction had 11 bases not matched to a gene; V was cut back by 4 bases and J by 4 bases. CDR1 is SGDLS, CDR2 YYNGEE, per germline. CDR3 in amino acids: CASSPSAGLALYEQYF. Here the CDR3 DNA reads TGTGCCAGCAGCCCCTCAGCGGGACTAGCGTTATACGAGCAGTACTTC.

The rearrangement links TRBV14 to TRBJ1-2; D ambiguous. With 1 base removed from V and 4 bases from J, the gap between germline ends came to 10 bases. The germline V gene has CDR1 SGHDN and CDR2 FVKESK. The CDR3 contains 14 residues. CDR3 residues: CASSQGTALYGYTF. The CDR3 DNA follows: TGTGCCAGCAGCCAAGGAACAGCTCTCTATGGCTACACCTTC.

This chain connects TRBV7-9 to TRBJ1-2; TRBD1 might be the D (5 bases). CDR3 size: 14 residues. The V gene's germline CDR1 is SEHNR and CDR2 FQNEAQ (reference sequence). Trimming left V 1 base short and J 4 bases short, with 10 bases between. The CDR3 DNA follows: TGTGCCAGCAGCTTAGGACAGACCCTCTATGGCTACACCTTC. Residues: CASSLGQTLYGYTF.

The gene calls are TRBV5-4 and TRBJ2-5; the match to TRBD2 covers 7 bases. CDR1 is SGHNT and CDR2 is YYREEE in the germline V gene (reference sequence). The CDR3 loop spans 16 amino acids. V gave up 0 bases and J gave up 3 bases; unmatched junction bases: 8. The CDR3 region has the DNA TGTGCCAGCAGCTTGGGTGGGAGGGGCCGGAAAGAGACCCAGTACTTC. It codes for CASSLGGRGRKETQYF.

V is TRBV9 and J is TRBJ2-5; TRBD2 matches at 11 bases. From germline, CDR1 is SGDLS and CDR2 YYNGEE. The junction had 3 bases not matched to a gene; V was cut back by 4 bases and J by 1 base. The CDR3 runs 15 residues. CDR3 coding DNA: TGTGCCAGCAGCTTTAGCGGGGGGGGCCAAGAGACCCAGTACTTC. This sequence encodes CASSFSGGGQETQYF. The full variable domain, with the rest looked up from reference TRBV9 and TRBJ2-5, is DSGVTQTPKHLITATGQRVTLRCSPRSGDLSVYWYQQSLDQGLQFLIQYYNGEERAKGNILERFSAQQFPDLHSELNLSSLELGDSALYFCASSFSGGGQETQYFGPGTRLLVL.

The gene calls are TRBV7-2 and TRBJ1-2; D perhaps matches TRBD1 (5 bases). CDR3 length: 13 amino acids. Germline V gene sequence: CDR1 SGHTA, CDR2 FQGNSA. Trimming took 5 bases from V and 8 from J, leaving 15 bases between them. The CDR3 coding sequence is TGTGCCAGCAGCCAAGGGATCAGGGTGGGCTACACCTTC. Translated: CASSQGIRVGYTF.

The V and J genes are TRBV6-1 and TRBJ2-7; 13 bases line up with TRBD2. Germline-derived CDR1 and CDR2 are MNHNS and SASEGT. This CDR3 comprises 18 residues. Germline trimming cut 2 bases from V and 4 bases from J; bases unmatched to any gene: 11. The CDR3 protein is CASSELTSGRIQVYEQYF. The CDR3 DNA reads TGTGCCAGCAGTGAACTGACTAGCGGGAGGATACAAGTTTACGAGCAGTACTTC.

In regard to this clone: A read error may be the cause here, since a much bigger clone is one base away. The chain couples TRBV11-3 to TRBJ2-5; the D is unclear. The germline V gene encodes CDR1 SGHNT and CDR2 YENEEA. This CDR3 is built from 11 residues. Between the trimmed V and J ends, which lost 4 bases and 3 bases, there was a span of 3 bases. The CDR3 sequence: CASSSKETQYF. In DNA form, the CDR3 reads TGTGCCAGCAGCTCAAAAGAGACCCAGTACTTC.

This sequence joins TRBV14 and TRBJ2-5, with a possible D match to TRBD1 (5 bases). V lost 0 bases to trimming and J lost 5 bases, with 10 bases between them. Germline CDR1 reads SGHDN; CDR2 reads FVKESK. CDR3 length: 14 residues. The CDR3 DNA reads TGTGCCAGCAGCCAAGACGCAGGGTCTGAGACCCAGTACTTC. The encoded protein is CASSQDAGSETQYF.

V gene TRBV2 combines with J gene TRBJ1-4, with D possibly being TRBD1 (6 bases). V was cut by 8 bases and J by 3 bases, with 16 bases left in between. Looked up from germline, CDR1 is SNHLY and CDR2 is FYNNEI. CDR3 length: 15 residues. The CDR3 here is CASGETGTANEKLFF. The CDR3 DNA sequence: TGTGCCAGCGGGGAAACAGGGACGGCTAATGAAAAACTGTTTTTT.